This TCR beta chain was obtained from a study of low-dose radiotherapy and immunotherapy resistance in tumors. Study summary: Per fraction, Cohort 1 was given 0.5 Gy every 2 weeks, for a total of 6.5 Gy. Patients took 300 mg oral aspirin daily for four cycles from cycle 1 day 1.

As for time point: after trial treatment. As to treatment: LDRT plus nivolumab, ipilimumab, low-dose cyclophosphamide and aspirin (RACIN trial). There are many counts of this clonotype. Amplification of TCRs used a constant-region primer and V-primer adapter for roughly 18 PCR cycles. TCRdb analysed the reads with MiXCR anew, one entry per CDR3 protein. In the table there are tens of thousands of distinct CDR3 sequences, roughly 31% of which are singletons. Trimming removed 1 base from V and 0 bases from J, with 15 bases in between. The CDR3 consists of 17 residues. Germline V gives CDR1 SGDLS, CDR2 YYNGEE.

The V gene is TRBV9, the J gene TRBJ2-3; weak D call: TRBD1 (6 bases). The sequencing used PBMCs, collected after low-dose radiotherapy plus immunotherapy. The clonotype was recovered from a male donor with rectosigmoid adenocarcinoma. CDR3 protein: CASSVPNGQPSTDTQYF. The CDR3 region has the DNA TGTGCCAGCAGCGTACCTAATGGACAGCCTAGCACAGATACGCAGTATTTT.